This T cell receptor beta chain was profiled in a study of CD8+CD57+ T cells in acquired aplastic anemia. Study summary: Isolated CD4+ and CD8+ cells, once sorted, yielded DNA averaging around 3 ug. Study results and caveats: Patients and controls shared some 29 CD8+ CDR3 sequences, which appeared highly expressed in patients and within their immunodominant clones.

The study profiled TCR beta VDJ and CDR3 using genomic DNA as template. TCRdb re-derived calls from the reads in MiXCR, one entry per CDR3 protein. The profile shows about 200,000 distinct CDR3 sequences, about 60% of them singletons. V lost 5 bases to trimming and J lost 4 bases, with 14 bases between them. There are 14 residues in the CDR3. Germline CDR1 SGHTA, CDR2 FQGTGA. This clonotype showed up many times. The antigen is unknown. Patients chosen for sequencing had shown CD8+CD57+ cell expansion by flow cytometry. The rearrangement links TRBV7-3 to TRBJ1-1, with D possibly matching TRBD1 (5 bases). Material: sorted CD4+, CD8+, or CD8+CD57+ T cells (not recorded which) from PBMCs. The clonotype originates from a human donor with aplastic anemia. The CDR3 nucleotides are TGTGCCAGCAGCCCAAAAGTGGGGGGCACTGAAGCTTTCTTT. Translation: CASSPKVGGTEAFF.